This T cell receptor (beta chain) was retrieved from a study of blood T cell repertoires in COVID-19. Study background: Samples representing acute and convalescent COVID-19 were sourced from the United States, Italy and Spain. PBMCs, B-cell-depleted T cells, or T cells provided the cDNA or gDNA that made up the material.

The CDR3 is made up of 16 amino acids. Germline values: CDR1 SGHRS, CDR2 YFSETQ. Unmatched junction bases numbered 3, after V lost 1 base and J lost 2 bases. Source study methods: How many nucleated cells were present was estimated from reference gene primer amplification. This table comes from immunoSEQ multiplex PCR, and its TCRdb copy is limited to in-frame clones, with some not included. That table furnishes V, J and clone size, whereas the DNA furnished D and trimming. The sample lists approximately 240,000 clones, around 81% occurring once. This clone appeared a few times. The material sequenced was peripheral blood. The receptor was isolated from a woman aged 60-70 years with active or convalescent COVID-19. V is TRBV5-1 and J is TRBJ2-3, with 11 positions matching TRBD2. The CDR3, as DNA: TGCGCCAGCAGCTTGACTAGCGGGGGTTACACAGATACGCAGTATTTT. This sequence encodes CASSLTSGGYTDTQYF.